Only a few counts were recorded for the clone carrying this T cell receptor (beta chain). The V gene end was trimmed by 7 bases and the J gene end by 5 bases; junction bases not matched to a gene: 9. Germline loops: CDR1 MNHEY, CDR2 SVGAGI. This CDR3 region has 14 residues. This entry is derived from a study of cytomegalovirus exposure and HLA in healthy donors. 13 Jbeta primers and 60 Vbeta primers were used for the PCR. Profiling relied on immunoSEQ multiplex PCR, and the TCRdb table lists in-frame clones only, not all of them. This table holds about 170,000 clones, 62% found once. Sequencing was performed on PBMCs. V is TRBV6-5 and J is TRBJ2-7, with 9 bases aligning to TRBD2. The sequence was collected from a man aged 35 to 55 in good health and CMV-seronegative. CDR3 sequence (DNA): TGTGCCAGCACCCCCGCGGGGGGGACAGACGAGCAGTACTTC. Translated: CASTPAGGTDEQYF.